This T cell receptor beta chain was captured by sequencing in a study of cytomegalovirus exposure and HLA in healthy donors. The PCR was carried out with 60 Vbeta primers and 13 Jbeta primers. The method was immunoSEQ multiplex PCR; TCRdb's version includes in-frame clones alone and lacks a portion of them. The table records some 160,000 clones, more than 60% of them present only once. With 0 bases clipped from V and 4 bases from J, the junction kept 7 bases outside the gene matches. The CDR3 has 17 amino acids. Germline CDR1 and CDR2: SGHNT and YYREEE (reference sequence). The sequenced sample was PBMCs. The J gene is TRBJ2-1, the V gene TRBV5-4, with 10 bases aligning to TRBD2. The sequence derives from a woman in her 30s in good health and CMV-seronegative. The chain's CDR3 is CASSLGVAGGRYNEQFF. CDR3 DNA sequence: TGTGCCAGCAGCTTGGGGGTAGCGGGGGGCCGTTACAATGAGCAGTTCTTC.